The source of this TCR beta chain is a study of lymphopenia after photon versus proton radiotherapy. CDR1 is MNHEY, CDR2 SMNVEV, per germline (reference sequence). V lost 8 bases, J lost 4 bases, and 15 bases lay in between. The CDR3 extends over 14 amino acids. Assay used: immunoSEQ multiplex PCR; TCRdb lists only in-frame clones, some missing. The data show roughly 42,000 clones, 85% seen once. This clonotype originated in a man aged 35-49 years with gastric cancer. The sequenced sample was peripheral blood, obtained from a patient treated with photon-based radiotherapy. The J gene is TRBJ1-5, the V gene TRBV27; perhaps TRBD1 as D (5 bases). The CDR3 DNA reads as TGTGCCAGCGGAAAAGGGACGGGGAATCAGCCCCAGCATTTT. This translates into CASGKGTGNQPQHF.